This T cell receptor (beta chain) is from a study of early T cells in non-severe SARS-CoV-2 infection. MiXCR was run by TCRdb on the 5' RACE reads, yielding one entry per CDR3 protein. Here the sample spans some 54,000 distinct CDR3 sequences, 8% to 10% being singletons. This clonotype has ten or more counts. This TCR was recovered from an adult who was a healthcare worker with PCR-confirmed SARS-CoV-2 infection or an uninfected control (not recorded which). Sequencing input: whole blood.

The CDR3 protein is CAISRQGAGQPQHF. The CDR3 region has the DNA TGTGCCATCAGTAGGCAGGGGGCCGGGCAGCCCCAGCATTTT. The chain carries TRBV10-3 and TRBJ1-5, with 8 bases aligning to TRBD1. V lost 5 bases, J lost 7 bases, and 7 bases stayed unmatched. The germline V gene has CDR1 ENHRY and CDR2 SYGVKD. The CDR3 totals 14 residues.